Given below is one T cell receptor (beta chain) in context. Its antigen is not known. The V end was cut by 4 bases, the J end by 2 bases, with 12 bases between. This CDR3 is 14 amino acids long. Germline V gene sequence: CDR1 MNHEY, CDR2 SMNVEV (reference sequence). This sample is part of a study of OX40 agonist ivuxolimab in advanced cancers. Study at large: The study treated patients with ivuxolimab, an agonistic anti-OX40 (CD134) antibody.

Regarding the study as a whole: Low clonal expansion, among the lowest seen, marked partial responders at 0.1-3.0 mg/kg.

Exclusion applied to patients with autoimmune disease history or systemic immunosuppression. Only in-frame clones appear in the TCRdb table, and some are missing; sequencing was by immunoSEQ multiplex PCR. The sample records fewer than 100,000 clones, 80% to 90% being singletons. This receptor was obtained from an adult with an advanced solid tumor such as melanoma, head and neck, liver or kidney cancer. The chain carries TRBV27 and TRBJ2-7; the D gene is possibly TRBD1 (6 bases). The sample in question was CD4+ or CD8+ T cells sorted from blood, obtained in a trial of the OX40 agonist ivuxolimab. The CDR3 is CASSSTQGTYEQYF. In DNA, the CDR3 is TGTGCCAGCAGTTCCACGCAGGGGACCTACGAGCAGTACTTC.